This entry describes one T cell receptor (beta chain). Which antigen it targets is not known. Base qualities are missing; no much larger clone stands one base away. TCR CDR3 regions were amplified from genomic DNA by multiplex PCR using the deep immunoSEQ assay. Extracted genomic DNA from each cell subset was distributed evenly across all wells of several immunoSEQ 96-well plates, and each plate was treated as a replicate. For sorted subsets, roughly 200 ng of genomic DNA, equivalent to around 30,000 T cell genomes, went into each replicate PCR. The purified libraries were quantified using a Qubit 3.0 fluorometer, sized with a Bioanalyzer 2100, and then quantified again using the KAPA Library Quantification kit. Every immunoSEQ 96-well plate was sequenced on a separate single-read 150-cycle Illumina NextSeq 550 flow cell. The paper's data handling went like this. The immunoSEQ output contained only junctional sequences without quality scores, so filtering could not match that applied to full-length reads. Sequences were annotated with PyIR, a Python wrapper for IgBLAST v1.9, and V/J genes and CDR3 were assigned using IMGT germline references. Any read was removed if the V/J assignment was weak (E-value above 1e-6), the CDR3 was missing, or the read contained stop codons, out-of-frame junctions, or ambiguous translated residues. V3J clonotypes were defined as sequences sharing an identical inferred V gene, J gene, and CDR3 amino acid sequence. Percentage overlap between repertoires was calculated by dividing the number of shared unique clonotypes by the size of the smaller repertoire. Three approaches were used to assess repertoire richness: RTK rarefaction, the Chao1 estimator, and Recon v2.1 estimates of unobserved clonotypes. For all TCRbeta clonotypes obtained by the gDNA method from a few donors, generation probabilities were computed with OLGA. TCRdb re-hosts the immuneACCESS table, in-frame sequences only. Its copies lack some clones; in the studies checked, an unresolved V gene accounts for under half of them, and the cause for the rest is not known. Clone size and V and J calls were adopted from that table, with D and trimming inferred from the DNA. The sample table lists 2 million to 2.5 million clones, over 85% of them with a count of one. Approximately 0.36% of the sample lies in the top ten.

Healthy HIV-negative adults with no recently reported acute infections or vaccinations were included as donors. Only Caucasian adults living in Nashville, Tennessee, USA were represented among the donors. CD4+ T cells were enriched through magnetic negative selection, after which naive cells were positively selected on CD45RA and the remaining negative fraction served as the memory subset. After blood collection by leukapheresis, PBMCs were isolated using Ficoll-Histopaque density gradient centrifugation and then cryopreserved in the vapor phase of liquid nitrogen. Analytical flow cytometry was used to check the purity and quantity of every magnetically sorted T cell population. Genomic DNA was isolated from each sorted fraction and quantified by UV absorbance on a Nanodrop 2000c. The sample originates from a study of shared clonotypes between healthy human individuals (TCRdb year 2020). Study-wide context: Two women and a few men aged 18 to 49 years were included in the cohort. For each donor, CD4 naive and CD4 memory were each run on three plates, CD8 naive on two plates, and CD8 memory on one plate. Each donor's leukapheresis produced roughly between about 0.8 and 8.9 billion PBMCs. To estimate repertoire size and how much clonotype sharing occurs between individuals, the study deeply sequenced the blood TCR repertoires of five or six healthy adults. To increase sequencing depth and limit assay-specific biases, TCR repertoire library preparation and sequencing were carried out by different laboratories using diverse techniques.

What the research found in general, with its limitations: Sampling was limited to blood, and TCR repertoires in tissue likely differ from TCR repertoires in blood. Because the study included only a small number of donors, the genetic and exposure-history diversity represented was limited. Around 5% of naive CD4, 3.5% of naive CD8, about 2.1% of memory CD4, and more than 0.35% of memory CD8 clonotypes were shared across several donors. Based on pairwise subsampling, the degree of clonotype sharing among donors was expected to be affected by sequencing depth. Even with the large sequencing depth, rarefaction of the sorted-subset datasets indicated that sequencing was incomplete. Clonotypes shared by all four sorted-subset donors showed higher generation probabilities than non-shared clonotypes. Naive subsets generally had larger estimated clonotype richness than memory subsets did.

In the germline V gene, CDR1 corresponds to SGHTA and CDR2 to FQGNSA. The CDR3, from cysteine to phenylalanine, totals 15 residues. Only the CDR3 DNA is retained, 45 bases long and in frame from the first base. Between the V and J ends, shortened by 5 bases and 1 base respectively, the junction contains 14 bases. The sequence joins TRBV7-2 to TRBJ1-1, with TRBD1 tentatively as D gene (6 bases match). Sequenced input: naive CD4+ T cells from PBMCs. This specimen's cell subset or site label, interpreted: CD45RA+ positively selected. This sequence originates from a man between 18 and 29 years old in good health. Some clones in this sample may be carry-over from other donors' samples. The base sequence is TGTGCCAGCAGCCCGTTTGGGGGCCCGAACACTGAAGCTTTCTTT. This gives the protein CASSPFGGPNTEAFF.